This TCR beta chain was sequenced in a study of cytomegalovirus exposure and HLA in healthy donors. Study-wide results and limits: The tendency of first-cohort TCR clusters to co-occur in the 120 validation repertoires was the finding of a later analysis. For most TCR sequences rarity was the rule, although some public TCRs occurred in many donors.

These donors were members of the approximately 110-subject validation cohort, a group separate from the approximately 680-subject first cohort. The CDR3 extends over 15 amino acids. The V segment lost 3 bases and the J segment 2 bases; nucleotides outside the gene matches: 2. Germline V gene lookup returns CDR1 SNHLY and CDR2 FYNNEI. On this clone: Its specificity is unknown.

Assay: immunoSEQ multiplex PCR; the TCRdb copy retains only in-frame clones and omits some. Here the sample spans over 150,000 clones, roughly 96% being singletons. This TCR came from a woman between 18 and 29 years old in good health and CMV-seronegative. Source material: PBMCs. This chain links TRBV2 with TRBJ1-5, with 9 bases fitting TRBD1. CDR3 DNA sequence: TGTGCCAGCAGTGAGGACAGGGGCCGCAATCAGCCCCAGCATTTT. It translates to CASSEDRGRNQPQHF.